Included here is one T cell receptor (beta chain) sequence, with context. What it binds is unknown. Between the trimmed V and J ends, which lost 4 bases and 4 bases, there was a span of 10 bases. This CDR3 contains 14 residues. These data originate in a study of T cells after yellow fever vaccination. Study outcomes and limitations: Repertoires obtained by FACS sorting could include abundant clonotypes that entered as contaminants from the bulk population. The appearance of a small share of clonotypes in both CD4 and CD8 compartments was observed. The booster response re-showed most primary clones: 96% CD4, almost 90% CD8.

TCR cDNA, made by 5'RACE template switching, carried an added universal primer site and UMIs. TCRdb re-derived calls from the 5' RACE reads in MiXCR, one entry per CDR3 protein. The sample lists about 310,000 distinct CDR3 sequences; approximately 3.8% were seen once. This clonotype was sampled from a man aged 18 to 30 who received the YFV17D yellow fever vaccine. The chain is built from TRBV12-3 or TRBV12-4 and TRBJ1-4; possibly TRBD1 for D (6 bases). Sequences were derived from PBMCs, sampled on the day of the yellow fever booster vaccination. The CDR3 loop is CASSWGQINEKLFF. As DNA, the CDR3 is TGTGCCAGCAGTTGGGGGCAGATTAATGAAAAACTGTTTTTT.